Below, 26 T cell receptor beta chains from the same sample are listed, as sequenced in a study of glioma-infiltrating T cells. Amplification of TCR alpha and beta CDR3 regions from RNA used iRepertoire nested multiplex PCR. TCRdb re-called the multiplex PCR reads with MiXCR, one entry per CDR3 protein. Of around 140,000 distinct CDR3 sequences listed, roughly 43% were seen once; the top ten hold over 15%. The sequenced sample was glioma tissue, nonneoplastic brain tissue, or PBMCs (not recorded which). These receptors originate from a human donor with low-grade glioma or glioblastoma, undergoing nonglioma brain surgery, or in good health (not recorded which).

The table lists this clonotype with a few counts. The rearrangement uses TRBV27 and TRBJ2-7; no clear D gene. This CDR3 is built from 14 residues. Per germline, CDR1 MNHEY and CDR2 SMNVEV (reference sequence). Trimming cost V 4 bases and J 2 bases, with 12 bases left between them. The CDR3 sequence is CASSSNSKAYEQYF. In DNA form, the CDR3 reads TGTGCCAGCAGTTCCAATAGTAAGGCCTACGAGCAGTACTTC.

V usage is TRBV12-3 or TRBV12-4 and J usage is TRBJ1-1; 8 positions match TRBD1. CDR3 size: 18 residues. V was clipped by 4 bases and J by 3 bases; unmatched bases: 16. CDR3 region: CASSSRQGRRTEDTEAFF. For the CDR3, the DNA is TGTGCCAGCAGTTCACGACAGGGGCGAAGGACTGAGGACACTGAAGCTTTCTTT.

On this clonotype: Given a much more abundant clone one base away, this may be a read error. This chain connects TRBV7-2 to TRBJ2-1; D uncertain. Germline lookup yields CDR1 SGHTA and CDR2 FQGNSA. The CDR3 is 14 amino acids. The CDR3 here is CASSLRPPYNERFF. Written as DNA, the CDR3 is TGTGCCAGCAGCCTTAGGCCCCCCTACAATGAGCGGTTCTTC.

This clonotype was seen ten or more times. This chain's CDR3 is CASRDSAYGYTF. The DNA for the CDR3 is TGTGCCAGCAGGGACAGTGCCTATGGCTACACCTTC. The genes are TRBV6-1 and TRBJ1-2; TRBD1 might be the D (6 bases). Looked up from germline, CDR1 is MNHNS and CDR2 is SASEGT. The CDR3 sequence is 12 residues long. V lost 6 bases and J 4 bases, leaving 9 bases between the germline ends.

Comments on this clonotype: Mismatch with germline at one junction end may stem from a read error. The chain carries TRBV27 and TRBJ2-1; 11 bases agree with TRBD2. Germline lookup yields CDR1 MNHEY and CDR2 SMNVEV (reference sequence). There are 13 residues in the CDR3. CDR3 sequence: CAISLAGGDEQFF. The CDR3 DNA reads TGTGCCATCAGTCTAGCGGGGGGAGATGAGCAGTTCTTC.

The V call is TRBV2, the J call TRBJ2-1, with no clear D. Germline CDR1 reads SNHLY; CDR2 reads FYNNEI. V was shortened by 2 bases and J by 6 bases, with 11 bases between the two germline ends. The CDR3 length is 14 residues. The CDR3 DNA sequence: TGTGCCAGCAGTGAACTTTTGGCACGCAATGAGCAGTTCTTC. Protein: CASSELLARNEQFF.

This clonotype was observed a few times. The genes are TRBV10-3 and TRBJ2-7; TRBD2 aligns across 9 bases. J lost 0 bases, V lost 0 bases, and 3 bases had no gene match. Germline V CDR1 and CDR2: ENHRY, SYGVKD. The CDR3 covers 16 residues. CDR3 residues: CAISESAGGDSYEQYF. In nucleotides, the CDR3 is TGTGCCATCAGTGAGTCGGCGGGAGGGGACTCCTACGAGCAGTACTTC.

V usage is TRBV20-1 and J usage is TRBJ2-7; D is undetermined. Germline CDR1 DFQATT, CDR2 SNEGSKA (reference sequence). V shed 0 bases and J shed 2 bases, with 14 bases lying between them. This CDR3 region has 15 residues. The CDR3 protein is CSARDVGNSPYEQYF. The CDR3 DNA reads TGCAGTGCTAGAGATGTGGGGAACAGCCCCTACGAGCAGTACTTC.

The chain recombines TRBV4-1 with TRBJ2-2; TRBD1 matches at 7 bases. This CDR3 contains 15 residues. V lost 1 base, J lost 6 bases, and 5 bases stayed unmatched. Looked up from germline, CDR1 is MGHRA and CDR2 is YSYEKL. CDR3 in DNA: TGCGCCAGCAGCCAAGTTTTAGGACAGGCCGGGGAGCTGTTTTTT. Amino acid sequence: CASSQVLGQAGELFF.

The chain carries TRBV27 and TRBJ2-7, with D perhaps TRBD1 or TRBD2 (6 bases each). Germline assignment: CDR1 MNHEY and CDR2 SMNVEV (reference sequence). The CDR3 extends over 15 amino acids. V lost 3 bases and J 0 bases, leaving 12 bases between the germline ends. CDR3 sequence reads: CASSFSGGGSYEQYF. The CDR3 DNA follows: TGTGCCAGCAGTTTTAGCGGAGGGGGCTCCTACGAGCAGTACTTC.

This clonotype was observed a handful of times. The CDR3 region has the DNA TGCGCCAGCAGCCAACAACTAGCGGCTTTTAATGAGCAGTTCTTC. As protein: CASSQQLAAFNEQFF. V and J are TRBV4-1 and TRBJ2-1; 8 nucleotides line up with TRBD2. Trimming took 2 bases from V and 7 from J; bases not matched to a gene: 7. The CDR3 extends over 15 amino acids. CDR1 is MGHRA and CDR2 is YSYEKL in the germline V gene.

This clonotype was seen more than once but under ten times. An end of the junction does not agree with germline; a read error may underlie this. V gene TRBV6-1 combines with J gene TRBJ1-1; TRBD1 might be the D (5 bases). Per germline, CDR1 MNHNS and CDR2 SASEGT. CDR3 size: 16 residues. The chain's CDR3 is CASSEAYRPLNTEAFF. The CDR3 DNA reads TGTGCAAGCAGTGAAGCGTACAGGCCGCTGAACACTGAAGCTTTCTTT.

This clonotype was counted only a few times. This sequence joins TRBV7-2 and TRBJ2-7; TRBD2 is a possible D gene (6 bases). The CDR3 is made up of 15 amino acids. V gave up 7 bases and J gave up 2 bases, with 18 bases separating them. Germline V gives CDR1 SGHTA, CDR2 FQGNSA. The CDR3, as DNA: TGTGCCAGCACCCCATGGGGCGGGGAAACCTACGAGCAGTACTTC. Amino acid sequence: CASTPWGGETYEQYF. Complete variable domain (other parts from reference TRBV7-2 and TRBJ2-7): GAGVSQSPSNKVTEKGKDVELRCDPISGHTALYWYRQSLGQGLEFLIYFQGNSAPDKSGLPSDRFSAERTGGSVSTLTIQRTQQEDSAVYLCASTPWGGETYEQYFGPGTRLTVT.

This clonotype appeared a few times. J is TRBJ2-2 and V is TRBV7-2, with a possible D match to TRBD1 (6 bases). This CDR3 has 16 amino acids. The germline V gene encodes CDR1 SGHTA and CDR2 FQGNSA. Trimming left V 5 bases short and J 2 bases short, with 15 bases between. This CDR3 reads CASSLHQGTNTGELFF. The CDR3 nucleotides read TGTGCCAGCAGCCTACATCAGGGGACCAACACCGGGGAGCTGTTTTTT.

This clonotype was counted only a few times. The chain joins TRBV18 to TRBJ2-3; D not resolved. Germline values: CDR1 KGHSH, CDR2 LQKENI. CDR3 length: 15 residues. V was trimmed by 1 base and J by 4 bases, leaving 12 bases between them. CDR3 residues: CASSPQTARADTQYF. DNA for the CDR3: TGTGCCAGCTCACCACAAACAGCAAGGGCAGATACGCAGTATTTT.

The chain recombines TRBV6-5 with TRBJ2-2; D not certain. Germline lookup yields CDR1 MNHEY and CDR2 SVGAGI. V lost 4 bases and J 0 bases, leaving 15 bases between the germline ends. This CDR3 is 17 amino acids long. The CDR3 sequence is CASSSPKGWTNTGELFF. The CDR3 DNA reads TGTGCCAGCAGTTCACCTAAAGGATGGACGAACACCGGGGAGCTGTTTTTT.

About this clonotype itself: A much larger clone differs from this one at a single base, so this may be a read error. The chain employs TRBV12-3 or TRBV12-4 and TRBJ2-3; TRBD1 aligns across 7 bases. The CDR3 consists of 12 residues. The CDR3 region is CASSWGTDTQCF. Written as DNA, the CDR3 is TGTGCCAGCAGTTGGGGGACAGATACGCAGTGTTTT.

This clonotype has only one observation. The chain has TRBV4-1 and TRBJ2-7; TRBD1 aligns across 8 bases. Germline V gene sequence: CDR1 MGHRA, CDR2 YSYEKL. With V trimmed by 4 bases and J by 3 bases, 11 bases remained unmatched. The CDR3 is 16 residues long. In DNA, the CDR3 is TGCGCCAGCAGCCCACAACCGGACAGGGACTTCTACGAGCAGTACTTC. Its translation is CASSPQPDRDFYEQYF.

This chain uses TRBV7-2 with TRBJ2-1; the D is unclear. Germline CDR1 is SGHTA and CDR2 is FQGNSA. This CDR3 is 16 amino acids long. V was trimmed by 1 base and J by 9 bases, leaving 19 bases between them. The CDR3 loop is CASSLDRQSPLPEQFF. In DNA, the CDR3 is TGTGCCAGCAGCTTAGATAGGCAATCCCCCCTTCCTGAGCAGTTCTTC.

CDR3 sequence: CSARGYGRGNQPQHF. The CDR3 DNA is TGCAGTGCTAGGGGGTATGGTCGGGGCAATCAGCCCCAGCATTTT. The chain combines TRBV20-1 with TRBJ1-5; D not resolved. The V end was cut by 3 bases, the J end by 2 bases, with 14 bases between. The CDR3 consists of 15 residues. Germline V gene lookup returns CDR1 DFQATT and CDR2 SNEGSKA (reference sequence).

The chain links TRBV20-1 to TRBJ1-1; D is ambiguous. Trimming shortened V by 0 bases and J by 8 bases, and 22 bases separated the two germline ends. The CDR3 contains 16 residues. Germline loops: CDR1 DFQATT, CDR2 SNEGSKA (reference sequence). The CDR3, as DNA: TGCAGTGCTAGAGATGTTGGGATTGGGGTCTTCGGAGAAGCTTTCTTT. Its translation is CSARDVGIGVFGEAFF.

This chain connects TRBV28 to TRBJ2-7; the D gene is possibly TRBD1 (5 bases). CDR1 is MDHEN and CDR2 is SYDVKM in the germline V gene. Trimming cost V 4 bases and J 3 bases, with 16 bases left between them. The CDR3 length is 15 residues. The CDR3 loop reads CASSYIADSSYEQYF. The CDR3 DNA is TGTGCCAGCAGTTACATCGCTGACAGCAGCTACGAGCAGTACTTC.

This clonotype has only a few counts. The CDR3: CASSLGGGLADTQYF. CDR3 DNA: TGTGCCAGCAGCTTGGGCGGGGGCCTTGCAGATACGCAGTATTTT. The chain joins TRBV7-9 to TRBJ2-3, with D perhaps matching TRBD2 (7 bases). The CDR3 totals 15 residues. The germline CDR1 and CDR2 sequences are SEHNR and FQNEAQ (reference sequence). Trimming shortened V by 3 bases and J by 4 bases, and 14 bases separated the two germline ends. Combining the CDR3 with reference TRBV7-9 and TRBJ2-3 gives the whole variable domain DTGVSQNPRHKITKRGQNVTFRCDPISEHNRLYWYRQTLGQGPEFLTYFQNEAQLEKSRLLSDRFSAERPKGSFSTLEIQRTEQGDSAMYLCASSLGGGLADTQYFGPGTRLTVL.

The chain combines TRBV7-9 with TRBJ1-2, with D perhaps matching TRBD1 (5 bases). The ends were cut back, 4 bases at V and 5 bases at J, with 8 bases in the middle. Germline loops: CDR1 SEHNR, CDR2 FQNEAQ (reference sequence). CDR3 length equals 12 residues. This chain's CDR3 is CASSWDVYGYTF. As DNA, the CDR3 is TGTGCCAGCAGCTGGGACGTTTATGGCTACACCTTC.

The CDR3 nucleotides are TGTGCCAGCAGTTTTGGGGGGAGGGAAGACTACGAGCAGTACTTC. It specifies CASSFGGREDYEQYF. The V and J genes are TRBV27 and TRBJ2-7; 7 nucleotides agree with TRBD2. The trim removed 3 bases at V and 3 bases at J, leaving 8 bases unmatched. The germline gives CDR1 MNHEY, CDR2 SMNVEV (reference sequence). CDR3 length: 15 amino acids.

The chain carries TRBV6-5 and TRBJ1-2; D is unresolved. Trimming removed 2 bases at V and 0 bases at J, with 13 bases between. The CDR3 has 16 residues. Looked up from germline, CDR1 is MNHEY and CDR2 is SVGAGI. This CDR3 is CASSYDGSIPNYGYTF. CDR3 sequence (DNA): TGTGCCAGCAGTTACGACGGGTCGATCCCTAACTATGGCTACACCTTC.